This T cell receptor beta chain was captured by sequencing in a study of blood T cells in healthy people across ages. Regarding the study as a whole: Both higher diversity and more naive CD4+ cells marked long-lived donors when set against aged donors.

As to this clonotype: Its cognate antigen is unknown.

The CDR3 extends over 15 amino acids. Germline V gene data show CDR1 as LGHDT and CDR2 as YNNKEL (reference sequence). The authors ran a second PCR of roughly 6 to 11 cycles using a sample-barcoded 5' primer and a J-beta primer mix. TCRdb reprocessed the 5' RACE reads with MiXCR, giving one entry per CDR3 protein. The sample has hundreds of thousands of distinct CDR3 sequences; 20% to 25% are singletons. No fewer than 5.5 micrograms of total RNA were isolated from every sample. This rearrangement joins TRBV3-1 to TRBJ2-5; 7 bases line up with TRBD2. The J call may be incorrect, as the DNA end agrees better with TRBJ2-1. The receptor comes from a man between 65 and 79 years old in good health. Sequenced input: blood. Written as DNA, the CDR3 is TGTGCCAGCAGTCAAAGGGCTAGCGGATACAATGAGCAGTTCTTC. Its translation is CASSQRASGYNEQFF.